This TCR beta chain originates from a study of naive and memory T cell subsets. The study's findings and limits: Possibly reflecting memory cells re-expressing CD45RA, a few larger clonotypes occurred in naive repertoires, especially CD8. Findings for naive and memory subsets could not be checked against ground truth.

Two oligonucleotides, mixed equimolar, formed the beta constant-region primer covering TRBC1 and TRBC2. The ligated cDNA underwent four PCR rounds using SP2 and nested alpha and beta constant-region primers. Ligation attached a single-stranded oligonucleotide with a 12-nucleotide UMI and the SP2 primer to the cDNA 3' end. TCRdb itself ran the UMI-ligation and nested PCR reads through MiXCR, one entry per CDR3 protein. The data contain 150,000 or so distinct CDR3 sequences, about 20% of them singletons. From germline, CDR1 is DFQATT and CDR2 SNEGSKA (reference sequence). With 3 bases removed from V and 0 bases from J, the gap between germline ends came to 12 bases. The CDR3 has 15 amino acids. A few counts support this clonotype. The antigen remains unidentified. Overnight CMV lysate stimulation of fresh PBMCs defined donor CMV status by CD4+ IFNgamma.

This TCR was recovered from a human donor in good health. Sequencing input: naive CD4+ T cells from blood. This chain links TRBV20-1 with TRBJ2-1; no reliable D call. The CDR3 nucleotides read TGCAGTGCTAGTGAGACGATCAGCTCCTACAATGAGCAGTTCTTC. It codes for CSASETISSYNEQFF.